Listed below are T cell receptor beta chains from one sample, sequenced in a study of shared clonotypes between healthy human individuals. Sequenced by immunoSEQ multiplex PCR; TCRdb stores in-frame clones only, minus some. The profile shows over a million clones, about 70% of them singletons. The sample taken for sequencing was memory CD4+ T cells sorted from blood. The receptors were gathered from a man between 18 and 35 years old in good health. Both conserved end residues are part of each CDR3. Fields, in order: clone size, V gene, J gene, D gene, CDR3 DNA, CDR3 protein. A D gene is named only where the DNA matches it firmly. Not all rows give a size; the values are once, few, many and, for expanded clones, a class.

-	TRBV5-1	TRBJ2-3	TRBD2	TGCGCCAGCAGCTTGTCGACTAGCGGGGGACCAGGTTCGCAGTATTTT	CASSLSTSGGPGSQYF
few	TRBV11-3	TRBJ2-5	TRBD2	TGTGCCAGCAGCTTAGGGACTAGCGGCCAAGAGACCCAGTACTTC	CASSLGTSGQETQYF
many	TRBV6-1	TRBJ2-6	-	TGTGCCAGCAGTGAACTAGCGGGGGCCAACGTCCTGACTTTC	CASSELAGANVLTF
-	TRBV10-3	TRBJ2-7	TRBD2	TGTGCCATCAGTGGGGACTACGACTACGAGCAGTACTTC	CAISGDYDYEQYF
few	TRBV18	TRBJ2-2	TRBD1	TGTGCCAGCTCACCCGGGACAGGGAAAACCGGGGAGCTGTTTTTT	CASSPGTGKTGELFF
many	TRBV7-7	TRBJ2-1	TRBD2	TGTGCTAGCAGCTTTAATAGCGGGGGGCAGCAGTTCTTC	CASSFNSGGQQFF
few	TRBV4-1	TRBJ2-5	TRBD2	TGCGCCAGCACTACATTCGCGAATAGCGGGGAGACCCAGTACTTC	CASTTFANSGETQYF
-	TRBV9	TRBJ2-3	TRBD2	TGTGCCAGCAGCGTAGGGCTAGCGGGGGGTGAAGATACGCAGTATTTT	CASSVGLAGGEDTQYF
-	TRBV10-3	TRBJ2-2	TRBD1	TGTGCCACTCGGACAGGGTCGGGGGAGCTGTTTTTT	CATRTGSGELFF
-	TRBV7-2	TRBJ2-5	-	TGTGCCAGCAGCTTAAACTGGAGAGAGACCCAGTACTTC	CASSLNWRETQYF
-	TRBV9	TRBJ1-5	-	TGTGCCAGCACCCCCTCAGGGGAGAAGAATCAGCCCCAGCATTTT	CASTPSGEKNQPQHF
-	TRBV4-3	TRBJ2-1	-	TGCGCCAGCGGGAAGAGCTCCTACAATGAGCAGTTCTTC	CASGKSSYNEQFF
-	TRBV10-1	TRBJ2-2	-	TGCGCCAGCAGCGACGGCGGGGTCGCCGGGGAGCTGTTTTTT	CASSDGGVAGELFF
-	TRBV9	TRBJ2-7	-	TGTGCCAGCAGCGTTTCTGGGGGCAGGGAGCAGTACTTC	CASSVSGGREQYF
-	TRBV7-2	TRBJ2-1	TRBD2	TGTGCCAGCAGCTTAGGGGCTAGCGGGATCTACAATGAGCAGTTCTTC	CASSLGASGIYNEQFF
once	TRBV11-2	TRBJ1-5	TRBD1	TGTGCCAGCAGCTACGCAGGGGGTCAGCCCCAGCATTTT	CASSYAGGQPQHF
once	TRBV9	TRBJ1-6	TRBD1	TGTGCCAGCAGCGTAGGTGGGACAGTACGTTCACCCCTCCACTTT	CASSVGGTVRSPLHF
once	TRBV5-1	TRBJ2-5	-	TGCGCCAGCAGCCTATACAGTGGAGAGACCCAGTACTTC	CASSLYSGETQYF
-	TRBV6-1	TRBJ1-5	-	TGTGCCACCGTACTACAGCGAAATCAGCCCCAGCATTTT	CATVLQRNQPQHF
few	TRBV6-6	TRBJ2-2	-	TGTGCCAGCAGTCTACAGGGACGCGTCACCGGGGAGCTGTTTTTT	CASSLQGRVTGELFF
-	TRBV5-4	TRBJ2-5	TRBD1	TGTGCCAGCAGCTTGGCAGGGGGCTTAGAGACCCAGTACTTC	CASSLAGGLETQYF
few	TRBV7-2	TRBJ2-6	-	TGTGCCAGCAGCCCTCGGACTTCCAGCTCTGGGGCCAACGTCCTGACTTTC	CASSPRTSSSGANVLTF
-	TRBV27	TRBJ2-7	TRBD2	TGTGCCAGCAGTGAAAACCCCGGGACTAGCAGATACGAGCAGTACTTC	CASSENPGTSRYEQYF
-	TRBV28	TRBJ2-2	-	TGTGCCAGCAGTTTAGGCGGGGCCAACTCCGGGGAGCTGTTTTTT	CASSLGGANSGELFF
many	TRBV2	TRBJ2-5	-	TGTGCCAGCAGGGGACAAGAGACCCAGTACTTC	CASRGQETQYF
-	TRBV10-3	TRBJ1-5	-	TGTGCCATCACCCTGGGGAATCAGCCCCAGCATTTT	CAITLGNQPQHF
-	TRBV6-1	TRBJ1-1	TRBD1	TGTGCCAGCACTATCCTGACAGGGGGTTACACTGAAGCTTTCTTT	CASTILTGGYTEAFF
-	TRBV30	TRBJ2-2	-	TGTGCCTGGAACCTACAGGGAGCCGGGGAGCTGTTTTTT	CAWNLQGAGELFF
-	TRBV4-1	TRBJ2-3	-	TGCGCCAGCACCTTTTCAGCGTCTAGCACAGATACGCAGTATTTT	CASTFSASSTDTQYF
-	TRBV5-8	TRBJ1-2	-	TGTGCCAGCAGTTATTATGGCTACACCTTC	CASSYYGYTF
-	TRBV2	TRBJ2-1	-	TGTGCCAGCAGTGAGGTGTACAGCCTGTACAATGAGCAGTTCTTC	CASSEVYSLYNEQFF
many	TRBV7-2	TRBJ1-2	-	TGTGCCAGCAGCTTCAATAACTATGGCTACACCTTC	CASSFNNYGYTF
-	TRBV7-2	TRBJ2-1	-	TGTGCCAGCAGTGAGGCGGCCGCCTACAATGAGCAGTTCTTC	CASSEAAAYNEQFF
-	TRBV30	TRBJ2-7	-	TGTGCCTGGAGTACAGGCTACGAGCAGTACTTC	CAWSTGYEQYF
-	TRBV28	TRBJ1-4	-	TGTGCCAGCAGTTTATCAGGGGTAGGCGAAAAACTGTTTTTT	CASSLSGVGEKLFF
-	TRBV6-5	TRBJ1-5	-	TGTGCCACTCGGGCCCAGGGTAATCAGCCCCAGCATTTT	CATRAQGNQPQHF
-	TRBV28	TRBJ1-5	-	TGTGCCAGCAGTTTCCTCGGCAGGGGCGACAATCAGCCCCAGCATTTT	CASSFLGRGDNQPQHF
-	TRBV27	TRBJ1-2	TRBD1	TGTGCCAGCAGTTTAACCCCAGGGGGGAGTGGCTACACCTTC	CASSLTPGGSGYTF
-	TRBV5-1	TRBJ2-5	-	TGCGCCAGCAGCTTAGCGGAGACCCAGTACTTC	CASSLAETQYF
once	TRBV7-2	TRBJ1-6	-	TGTGCCAGCAGCCTAGCCGGGACGGCAAATAATTCACCCCTCCACTTT	CASSLAGTANNSPLHF
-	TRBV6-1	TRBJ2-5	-	TGTGCCAGCAGTGCAAAAGAGACCCAGTACTTC	CASSAKETQYF